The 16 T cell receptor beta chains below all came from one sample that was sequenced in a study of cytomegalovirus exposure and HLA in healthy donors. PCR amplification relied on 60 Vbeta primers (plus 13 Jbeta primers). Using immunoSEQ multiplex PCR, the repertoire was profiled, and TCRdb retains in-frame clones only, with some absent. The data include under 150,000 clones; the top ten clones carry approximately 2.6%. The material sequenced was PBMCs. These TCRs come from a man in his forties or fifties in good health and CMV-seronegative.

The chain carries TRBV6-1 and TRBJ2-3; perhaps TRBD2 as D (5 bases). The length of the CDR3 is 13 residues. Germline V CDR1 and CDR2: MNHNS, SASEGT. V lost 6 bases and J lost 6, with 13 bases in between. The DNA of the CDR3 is TGTGCCAGCAGGGTGACTCGAGGGGATACGCAGTATTTT. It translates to CASRVTRGDTQYF.

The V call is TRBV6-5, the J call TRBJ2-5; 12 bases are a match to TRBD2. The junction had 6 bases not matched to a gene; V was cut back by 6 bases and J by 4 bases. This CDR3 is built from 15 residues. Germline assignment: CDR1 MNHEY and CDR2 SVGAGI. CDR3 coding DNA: TGTGCCAGCAGGGCTAGCGGGGGGGGTCGAGAGACCCAGTACTTC. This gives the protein CASRASGGGRETQYF.

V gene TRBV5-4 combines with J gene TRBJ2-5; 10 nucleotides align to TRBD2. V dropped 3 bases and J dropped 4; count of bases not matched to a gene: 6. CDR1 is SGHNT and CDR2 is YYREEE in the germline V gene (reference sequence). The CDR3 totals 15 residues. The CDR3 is CASSWGAGGRETQYF. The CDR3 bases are TGTGCCAGCAGCTGGGGAGCGGGGGGGAGAGAGACCCAGTACTTC.

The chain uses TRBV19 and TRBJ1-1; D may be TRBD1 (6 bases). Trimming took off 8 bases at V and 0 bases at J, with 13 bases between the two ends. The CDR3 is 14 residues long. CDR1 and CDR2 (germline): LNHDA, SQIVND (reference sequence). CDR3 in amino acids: CASEGQNMNTEAFF. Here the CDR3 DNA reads TGTGCCAGTGAAGGACAGAATATGAACACTGAAGCTTTCTTT.

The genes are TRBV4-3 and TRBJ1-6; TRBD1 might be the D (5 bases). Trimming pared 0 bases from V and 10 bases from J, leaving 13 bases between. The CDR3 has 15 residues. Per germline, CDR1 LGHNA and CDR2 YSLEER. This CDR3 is CASSQDYRNKSPLHF. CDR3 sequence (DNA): TGCGCCAGCAGCCAAGATTACAGGAACAAGTCACCCCTCCACTTT.

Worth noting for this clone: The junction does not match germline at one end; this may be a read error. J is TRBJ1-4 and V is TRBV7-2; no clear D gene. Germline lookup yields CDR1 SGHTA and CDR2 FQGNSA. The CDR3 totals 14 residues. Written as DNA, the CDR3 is TGTGCCGGCAGCTTAGTCGGGTTTGATGAAAAACTGTTTTTT. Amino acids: CAGSLVGFDEKLFF.

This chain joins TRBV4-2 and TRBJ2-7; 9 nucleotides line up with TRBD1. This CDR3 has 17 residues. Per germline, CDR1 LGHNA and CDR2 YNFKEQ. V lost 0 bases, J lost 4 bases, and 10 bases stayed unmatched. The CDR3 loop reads CASSQDHGTGNQYEQYF. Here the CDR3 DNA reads TGTGCCAGCAGCCAAGATCATGGGACAGGGAATCAGTACGAGCAGTACTTC.

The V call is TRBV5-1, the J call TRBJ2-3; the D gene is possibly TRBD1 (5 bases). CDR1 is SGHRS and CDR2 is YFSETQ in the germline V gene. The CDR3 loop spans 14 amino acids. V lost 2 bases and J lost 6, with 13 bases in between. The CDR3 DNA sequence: TGCGCCAGCAGCTTAGGTCCCAGGGTCGATACGCAGTATTTT. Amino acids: CASSLGPRVDTQYF.

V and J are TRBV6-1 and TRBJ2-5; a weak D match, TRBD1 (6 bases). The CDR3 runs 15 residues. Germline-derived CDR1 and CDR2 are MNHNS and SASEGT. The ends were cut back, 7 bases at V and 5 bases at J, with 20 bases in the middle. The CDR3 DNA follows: TGTGCCAGCACTTCCCGGCCCACAGGGTCCGAGACCCAGTACTTC. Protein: CASTSRPTGSETQYF.

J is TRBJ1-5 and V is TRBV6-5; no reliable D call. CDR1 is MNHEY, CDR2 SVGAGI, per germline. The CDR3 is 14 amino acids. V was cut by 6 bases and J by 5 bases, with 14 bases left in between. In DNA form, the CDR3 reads TGTGCCAGCAGCCGGAGGGTAGAAGATCAGCCCCAGCATTTT. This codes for CASSRRVEDQPQHF.

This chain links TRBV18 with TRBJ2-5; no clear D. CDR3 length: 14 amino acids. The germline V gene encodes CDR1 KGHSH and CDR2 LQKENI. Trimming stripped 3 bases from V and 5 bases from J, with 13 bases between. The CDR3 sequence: CASSPIREAETQYF. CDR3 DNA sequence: TGTGCCAGCTCACCGATACGCGAGGCGGAGACCCAGTACTTC.

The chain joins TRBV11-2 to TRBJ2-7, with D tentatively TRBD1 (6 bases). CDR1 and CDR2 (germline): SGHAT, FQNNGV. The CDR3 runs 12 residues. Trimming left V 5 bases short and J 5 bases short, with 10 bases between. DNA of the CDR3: TGTGCCAGCAGCACCTACAGGGACGAGCAGTACTTC. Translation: CASSTYRDEQYF. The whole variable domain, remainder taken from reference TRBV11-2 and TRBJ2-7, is EAGVAQSPRYKIIEKRQSVAFWCNPISGHATLYWYQQILGQGPKLLIQFQNNGVVDDSQLPKDRFSAERLKGVDSTLKIQPAKLEDSAVYLCASSTYRDEQYFGPGTRLTVT.

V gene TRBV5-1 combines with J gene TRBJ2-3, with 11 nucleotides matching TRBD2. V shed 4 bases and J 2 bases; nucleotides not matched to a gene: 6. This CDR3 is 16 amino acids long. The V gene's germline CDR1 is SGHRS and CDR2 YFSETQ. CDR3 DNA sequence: TGCGCCAGCAGCCCACTAGCGGGGGAAACCACAGATACGCAGTATTTT. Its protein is CASSPLAGETTDTQYF.

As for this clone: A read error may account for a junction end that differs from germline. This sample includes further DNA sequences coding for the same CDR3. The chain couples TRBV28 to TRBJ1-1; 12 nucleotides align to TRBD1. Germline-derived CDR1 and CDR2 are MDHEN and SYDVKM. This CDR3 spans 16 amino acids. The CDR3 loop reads CASSPLGQGAPTEAFF. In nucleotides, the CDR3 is TGTGCCAGCAGTCCGCTGGGACAGGGGGCGCCCACTGAGGCTTTCTTT.

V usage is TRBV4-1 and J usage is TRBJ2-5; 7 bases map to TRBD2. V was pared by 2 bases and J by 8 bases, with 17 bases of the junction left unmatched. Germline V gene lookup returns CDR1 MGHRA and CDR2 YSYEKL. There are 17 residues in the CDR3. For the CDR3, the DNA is TGCGCCAGCAGCCAACCCGTTACTTGGACTAGGAAGAAAACCCAGTACTTC. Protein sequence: CASSQPVTWTRKKTQYF.

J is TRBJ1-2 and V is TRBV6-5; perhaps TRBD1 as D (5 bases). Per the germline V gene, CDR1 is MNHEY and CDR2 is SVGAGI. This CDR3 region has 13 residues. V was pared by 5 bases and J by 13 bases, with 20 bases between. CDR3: CASSPSPTDITTF. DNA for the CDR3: TGTGCCAGCAGTCCTTCCCCGACAGATATCACCACCTTC.